This T cell receptor beta chain was found in a study of early T cells in non-severe SARS-CoV-2 infection. The ends lost 1 base at V and 4 bases at J; junction bases unmatched: 4. This CDR3 has 15 residues. The germline gives CDR1 GTSNPN, CDR2 SVGIG (reference sequence). TCRdb recomputed calls from the 5' RACE reads with MiXCR, one row per CDR3 protein. The sample contains fewer than 95,000 distinct CDR3 sequences, roughly 15% of which appear only once. This sequence joins TRBV30 and TRBJ2-2, with 9 bases matching TRBD2. The sequencing used whole blood, collected at baseline. This receptor was taken from an adult who was a healthcare worker with PCR-confirmed SARS-CoV-2 infection or an uninfected control (not recorded which). The chain's CDR3 is CAWSGASGATGELFF. CDR3 bases: TGTGCCTGGAGTGGCGCTAGCGGGGCCACCGGGGAGCTGTTTTTT.